This T cell receptor (beta chain) is from a study of response to subunit inactivated influenza vaccine. TCRdb re-derived calls from the RT-PCR reads in MiXCR, one entry per CDR3 protein. Among hundreds of thousands of distinct CDR3 sequences listed, 15% to 18% were seen once. The CDR3 is made up of 14 amino acids. Germline values: CDR1 MNHNS, CDR2 SASEGT. Trimming cost V 4 bases and J 3 bases, with 12 bases left between them. This sample comprised PBMCs from blood, obtained 12 days after vaccination. The chain recombines TRBV6-1 with TRBJ2-5; TRBD2 is a possible D gene (6 bases). The TCR originated in a man aged 45-65 years who received an inactivated influenza vaccine. The CDR3 bases are TGTGCCAGCAGTGTTGGAGGGGCGGAAGAGACCCAGTACTTC. Its translation: CASSVGGAEETQYF.